These 24 T cell receptor beta chains share one sample of origin, sequenced in a study of blood T cell repertoires in COVID-19 (dated by TCRdb to about 2020). Library prep was done by the immunoSEQ multiplex PCR assay. This is the immuneACCESS table as TCRdb keeps it, with only in-frame sequences that have V and J called. A part of the clones is gone; compared with another copy, unresolved V genes explain less than half, and the rest is unexplained. This sample is represented by under 300,000 clones; roughly 89% of them were singletons. The ten largest clonotypes hold approximately 2.1% of the sample. The sample consisted of peripheral blood. Receptor source: a man aged 25 to 40 who had recovered from COVID-19.

In this sample, this clone turned up once. As DNA, the CDR3 is TGTGCCAGCAGCCAGATGCCAGGGGAGGGGGTCTACGAGCAGTACTTC. Translated, it gives CASSQMPGEGVYEQYF. This rearrangement joins TRBV4-2 to TRBJ2-7; maybe TRBD2 (7 bases). V dropped 3 bases and J dropped 3 bases, with 18 bases sitting between them. CDR1 and CDR2 from the germline V gene are LGHNA and YNFKEQ. The CDR3 spans 16 residues.

This chain uses TRBV2 with TRBJ2-3; D is possibly TRBD2 (5 bases). Between the trimmed V and J ends, which lost 5 bases and 6 bases, there was a span of 15 bases. Germline V gene data show CDR1 as SNHLY and CDR2 as FYNNEI. This CDR3 comprises 14 residues. As DNA, the CDR3 is TGTGCCAGCAGTAAGACTATAGGGCTTGATACGCAGTATTTT. This encodes CASSKTIGLDTQYF.

This chain joins TRBV6-1 and TRBJ1-5, with D possibly being TRBD1 (6 bases). Germline CDR1 and CDR2: MNHNS and SASEGT. Trimming took 2 bases from V and 6 from J, leaving 14 bases between them. The CDR3 has 15 residues. This CDR3 is CASSETWGGLQPQHF. The CDR3 bases are TGTGCCAGCAGTGAAACCTGGGGGGGGCTTCAGCCCCAGCATTTT.

CDR3 sequence reads: CASSLAGTGGQPQHF. The CDR3 DNA reads TGTGCCAGCAGCTTGGCGGGGACAGGGGGACAGCCCCAGCATTTT. The V gene is TRBV5-6, the J gene TRBJ1-5; TRBD1 agrees at 11 bases. This CDR3 has 15 residues. Germline trimming cut 0 bases from V and 7 bases from J; bases unmatched to any gene: 3. Germline assignment: CDR1 SGHDT and CDR2 YYEEEE.

This clone occurred a few times. The chain joins TRBV10-3 to TRBJ1-4, with 8 nucleotides matching TRBD1. V lost 8 bases and J lost 5; bases outside the gene matches: 10. CDR1 and CDR2 (germline): ENHRY, SYGVKD. The length of the CDR3 is 15 residues. DNA for the CDR3: TGTGCCATCGGGGGACGACAGGGGAGGAATGAAAAACTGTTTTTT. Translating it yields CAIGGRQGRNEKLFF.

This sequence joins TRBV5-1 and TRBJ1-6; the D is unclear. The CDR3 is 13 amino acids. CDR1 SGHRS and CDR2 YFSETQ come from the germline V gene. Between the trimmed V and J ends, which lost 0 bases and 8 bases, there was a span of 6 bases. The CDR3 here is CASSLGGDSPLHF. CDR3 coding DNA: TGCGCCAGCAGCTTGGGCGGTGATTCACCCCTCCACTTT.

In this sample, this clone turned up once. The chain links TRBV24-1 to TRBJ2-1, with 9 nucleotides matching TRBD1. The CDR3 runs to 16 residues. The V and J ends lost 3 bases and 6 bases, in that order; junction bases with no gene match: 8. CDR1 and CDR2 from the germline V gene are KGHDR and SFDVKD. CDR3 in DNA: TGTGCCACCAGTGATCCCACGGGACAGGGACCCAATGAGCAGTTCTTC. It specifies CATSDPTGQGPNEQFF.

This chain joins TRBV2 and TRBJ1-4; D may be TRBD1 (5 bases). Trimming left V 4 bases short and J 8 bases short, with 11 bases between. This CDR3 contains 13 residues. Germline values: CDR1 SNHLY, CDR2 FYNNEI. CDR3 sequence reads: CASSGQNGEKLFF. The DNA for the CDR3 is TGTGCCAGCAGTGGACAGAACGGGGAAAAACTGTTTTTT.

This sequence joins TRBV11-2 and TRBJ2-3; D is uncertain. Trimming took off 4 bases at V and 3 bases at J, with 20 bases between the two ends. The germline V gene has CDR1 SGHAT and CDR2 FQNNGV. The CDR3 consists of 17 residues. The CDR3 sequence: CASSSPVFEVMTDTQYF. CDR3 nucleotide sequence: TGTGCCAGCAGCTCACCCGTGTTCGAGGTTATGACAGATACGCAGTATTTT. Using reference TRBV11-2 and TRBJ2-3 for the parts outside the CDR3, the full variable domain is EAGVAQSPRYKIIEKRQSVAFWCNPISGHATLYWYQQILGQGPKLLIQFQNNGVVDDSQLPKDRFSAERLKGVDSTLKIQPAKLEDSAVYLCASSSPVFEVMTDTQYFGPGTRLTVL.

V usage is TRBV12-5 and J usage is TRBJ2-2; 12 bases align to TRBD2. This CDR3 is 17 amino acids long. Germline V lookup: CDR1 LGHNT, CDR2 FRNRAP. The V and J ends lost 0 bases and 5 bases, in that order; junction bases with no gene match: 4. The CDR3 here is CASGLVLAGGLTGELFF. CDR3 coding DNA: TGTGCTAGTGGTTTGGTACTAGCGGGGGGCCTTACCGGGGAGCTGTTTTTT.

J is TRBJ2-3 and V is TRBV6-5, with D perhaps TRBD2 (7 bases). The germline CDR1 and CDR2 sequences are MNHEY and SVGAGI. The germline V and J ends were trimmed by 0 bases and 5 bases, with 15 bases remaining between them. The CDR3 covers 16 residues. Here the CDR3 DNA reads TGTGCCAGCAGTTACTCGACGGGGGGCATGGGAGATACGCAGTATTTT. Protein: CASSYSTGGMGDTQYF.

This rearrangement joins TRBV6-4 to TRBJ2-3; 14 bases align to TRBD2. Germline CDR1 reads MRHNA; CDR2 reads SNTAGT. CDR3 length: 18 amino acids. With V trimmed by 2 bases and J by 2 bases, 6 bases remained unmatched. The CDR3 protein is CASSDTGLAGGFTDTQYF. CDR3 in DNA: TGTGCCAGCAGTGACACCGGACTAGCGGGGGGTTTCACAGATACGCAGTATTTT.

V usage is TRBV5-4 and J usage is TRBJ2-7, with 7 bases that match TRBD1. This CDR3 region has 12 residues. In germline, CDR1 is SGHNT, CDR2 YYREEE (reference sequence). The V segment lost 4 bases and the J segment 3 bases; nucleotides outside the gene matches: 1. CDR3 DNA: TGTGCCAGCAGCCGACAGGGCTACGAGCAGTACTTC. As protein: CASSRQGYEQYF.

This clone is a singleton in its sample. V usage is TRBV9 and J usage is TRBJ2-7; D not resolved. The CDR3 spans 13 residues. V lost 0 bases, J lost 6 bases, and 10 bases lay in between. Germline-derived CDR1 and CDR2 are SGDLS and YYNGEE. The CDR3 sequence is CASSVGRGSEQYF. CDR3 bases: TGTGCCAGCAGCGTAGGTCGCGGATCCGAGCAGTACTTC.

The chain couples TRBV9 to TRBJ1-1, with D possibly matching TRBD1 (6 bases). Germline CDR1 SGDLS, CDR2 YYNGEE. V was cut by 0 bases and J by 8 bases, with 11 bases left in between. The length of the CDR3 is 13 residues. CDR3 protein: CASSVAQGPEAFF. In DNA form, the CDR3 reads TGTGCCAGCAGCGTAGCTCAGGGGCCAGAAGCTTTCTTT.

This clone was observed a single time. The chain carries TRBV4-2 and TRBJ1-2; D uncertain. Germline CDR1 reads LGHNA; CDR2 reads YNFKEQ. Trimming cost V 1 base and J 8 bases, with 5 bases left between them. The CDR3 covers 11 residues. CDR3: CASSQGGGYTF. As DNA, the CDR3 is TGTGCCAGCAGCCAAGGCGGCGGCTACACCTTC.

CDR3 sequence: CASMGGPQETQYF. The CDR3 bases are TGTGCCAGCATGGGGGGGCCGCAGGAGACCCAGTACTTC. The genes are TRBV6-4 and TRBJ2-5; D is possibly TRBD2 (7 bases). V shed 7 bases and J shed 5 bases, with 14 bases lying between them. This CDR3 comprises 13 residues. The V gene's germline CDR1 is MRHNA and CDR2 SNTAGT.

The genes are TRBV5-5 and TRBJ2-3; D possibly corresponds to TRBD2 (5 bases). Trimming pared 0 bases from V and 4 bases from J, leaving 9 bases between. Germline V CDR1 and CDR2: SGHKS, YYEKEE (reference sequence). This CDR3 is 14 amino acids long. The DNA of the CDR3 is TGTGCCAGCAGCTTGGAAATTAGCGCAGATACGCAGTATTTT. Translation: CASSLEISADTQYF.

The chain uses TRBV4-3 and TRBJ1-3; a weak D match, TRBD1 (5 bases). CDR1 and CDR2 from the germline V gene are LGHNA and YSLEER. Trimming removed 4 bases at V and 0 bases at J, with 13 bases between. The CDR3 runs 16 residues. DNA for the CDR3: TGCGCCAGCAGCCCGAATCCCCAGGGCTCTGGAAACACCATATATTTT. This gives the protein CASSPNPQGSGNTIYF.

The chain is built from TRBV6-5 and TRBJ1-2; tentatively, D is TRBD1 (5 bases). CDR1 and CDR2 (germline): MNHEY, SVGAGI. V was cut by 5 bases and J by 3 bases, with 10 bases left in between. This CDR3 region has 13 residues. CDR3 sequence reads: CASSMGGYYGYTF. CDR3 bases: TGTGCCAGCAGTATGGGGGGATACTATGGCTACACCTTC.

The rearrangement uses TRBV5-1 and TRBJ1-1, with TRBD1 as a possible D gene (5 bases). This CDR3 spans 13 amino acids. Looked up from germline, CDR1 is SGHRS and CDR2 is YFSETQ. V was clipped by 4 bases and J by 7 bases, with 14 bases between them. The CDR3 DNA reads TGCGCCAGCAGCCCGGGGGACGCGGGTGAAGCTTTCTTT. Translation: CASSPGDAGEAFF.

This chain links TRBV9 with TRBJ2-2; D is possibly TRBD2 (5 bases). The CDR3 has 14 residues. Trimming cost V 4 bases and J 7 bases, with 14 bases left between them. CDR1 is SGDLS, CDR2 YYNGEE, per germline. Here the CDR3 reads CASSLGLTVGELFF. The CDR3 DNA is TGTGCCAGCAGCCTTGGACTGACGGTCGGGGAGCTGTTTTTT.

The chain uses TRBV5-1 and TRBJ2-5; D is possibly TRBD2 (7 bases). Germline CDR1 is SGHRS and CDR2 is YFSETQ. The CDR3 is 15 amino acids. V dropped 2 bases and J dropped 2 bases, with 13 bases sitting between them. The CDR3 protein is CASSLRGAVQETQYF. Here the CDR3 DNA reads TGCGCCAGCAGCTTACGGGGGGCCGTTCAAGAGACCCAGTACTTC.

The chain joins TRBV19 to TRBJ2-5; 7 nucleotides align to TRBD1. The V gene end was trimmed by 0 bases and the J gene end by 1 base; junction bases not matched to a gene: 2. Germline V gene lookup returns CDR1 LNHDA and CDR2 SQIVND (reference sequence). The CDR3 loop spans 15 amino acids. CDR3 sequence: CASSIEGQLQETQYF. The CDR3 nucleotides read TGTGCCAGTAGTATAGAGGGACAGCTCCAAGAGACCCAGTACTTC.